This TCR beta chain was sequenced during a study of blood T cell repertoires in COVID-19. At the level of the study: Samples taken during acute and convalescent COVID-19 were collected in the United States, Italy and Spain.

This clone is a singleton in its sample. The CDR3 sequence is 14 residues long. From germline, CDR1 is ENHRY and CDR2 SYGVKD. Trimming stripped 6 bases from V and 0 bases from J, with 9 bases between. Per the original methods: Estimation of nucleated cell counts relied on the amplification of reference gene primers. The assay was immunoSEQ multiplex PCR, and TCRdb's table has in-frame clones only and misses some. The DNA was the basis for D and trimming; V, J and clone size are from that table. The sample consists of roughly 200,000 clones, 75% to 90% of them appearing once. The chain combines TRBV10-3 with TRBJ1-5; no clear D. Sequencing used peripheral blood. This clonotype originated in a man in his forties or fifties with acute or convalescent COVID-19. The CDR3 bases are TGTGCCATCAGCCCTGAGAATAGCAATCAGCCCCAGCATTTT. Its protein product is CAISPENSNQPQHF.